This T cell receptor (beta chain) was sequenced during a study of cytotoxic CD8 clonotypes in ibrutinib-treated CLL. V trimming: 3 bases; J trimming: 3 bases; junction bases outside the gene matches: 4. The CDR3 has 17 amino acids. The germline gives CDR1 SGHRS, CDR2 YFSETQ. The method was immunoSEQ multiplex PCR; TCRdb's version includes in-frame clones alone and lacks a portion of them. Seen here are approximately 15,000 clones, around 81% observed once, and the top ten hold over 15%. This clone was detected once. The source is a human donor with chronic lymphocytic leukemia. The chain joins TRBV5-1 to TRBJ2-2, with 14 bases identical to TRBD2. The input for sequencing was PBMCs, taken before ibrutinib treatment. DNA of the CDR3: TGCGCCAGCAGCTGGGGACTAGCGGGAGTGTACACCGGGGAGCTGTTTTTT. Its translation is CASSWGLAGVYTGELFF.